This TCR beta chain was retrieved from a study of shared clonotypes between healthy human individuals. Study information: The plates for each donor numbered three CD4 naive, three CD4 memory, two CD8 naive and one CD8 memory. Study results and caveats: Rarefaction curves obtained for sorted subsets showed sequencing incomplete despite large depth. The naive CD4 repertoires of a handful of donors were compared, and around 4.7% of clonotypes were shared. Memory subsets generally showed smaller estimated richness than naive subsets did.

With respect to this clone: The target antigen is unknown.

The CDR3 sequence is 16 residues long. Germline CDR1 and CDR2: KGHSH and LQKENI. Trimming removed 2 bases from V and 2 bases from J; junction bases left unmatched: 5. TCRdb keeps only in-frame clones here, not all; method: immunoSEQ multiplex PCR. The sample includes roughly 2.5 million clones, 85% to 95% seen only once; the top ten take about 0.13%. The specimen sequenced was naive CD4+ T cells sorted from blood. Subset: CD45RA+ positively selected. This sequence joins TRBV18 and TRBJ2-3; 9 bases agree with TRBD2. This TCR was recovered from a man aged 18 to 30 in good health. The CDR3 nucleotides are TGTGCCAGCTCACCAATGCCTAGCGGGAACACAGATACGCAGTATTTT. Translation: CASSPMPSGNTDTQYF.